This T cell receptor beta chain was observed in a study of CD8 T cells in Susac syndrome. When the RNA was reverse transcribed, random hexamers were used with an input of about 0.5 to 1 ug. TCRdb redid the calling of the immunoSEQ multiplex PCR reads with MiXCR, one entry per CDR3 protein. Counted here are over 200,000 distinct CDR3 sequences, more than 85% occurring once; the ten biggest clones make up just over 0.08%. The CDR3 is 13 amino acids. Trimming pared 0 bases from V and 0 bases from J, leaving 2 bases between. Germline loops: CDR1 LGHDT, CDR2 YNNKEL (reference sequence). The sample holds a few counts of this clonotype.

The V and J genes are TRBV3-1 and TRBJ1-2; D is uncertain. The TCR originated in a human donor with multiple sclerosis. Sequencing was performed on CD4+ T cells from PBMCs. CDR3 sequence: CASSQDTNYGYTF. As DNA, the CDR3 is TGTGCCAGCAGCCAAGACACTAACTATGGCTACACCTTC.